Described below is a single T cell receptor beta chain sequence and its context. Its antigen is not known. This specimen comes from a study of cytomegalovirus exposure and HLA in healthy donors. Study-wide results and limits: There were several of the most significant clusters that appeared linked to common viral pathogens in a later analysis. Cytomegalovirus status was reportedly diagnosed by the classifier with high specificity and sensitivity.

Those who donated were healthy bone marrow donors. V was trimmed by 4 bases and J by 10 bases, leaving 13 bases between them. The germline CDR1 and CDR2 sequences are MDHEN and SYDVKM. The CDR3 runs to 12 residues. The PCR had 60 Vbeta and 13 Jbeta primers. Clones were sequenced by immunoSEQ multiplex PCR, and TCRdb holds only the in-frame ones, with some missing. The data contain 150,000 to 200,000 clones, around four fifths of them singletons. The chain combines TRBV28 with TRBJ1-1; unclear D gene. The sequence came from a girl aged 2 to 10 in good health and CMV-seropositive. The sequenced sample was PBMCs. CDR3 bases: TGTGCCAGCAGTTCCCCCTCCTCGGTAGCTTTCTTT. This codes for CASSSPSSVAFF. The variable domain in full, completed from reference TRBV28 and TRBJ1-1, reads DVKVTQSSRYLVKRTGEKVFLECVQDMDHENMFWYRQDPGLGLRLIYFSYDVKMKEKGDIPEGYSVSREKKERFSLILESASTNQTSMYLCASSSPSSVAFFGQGTRLTVV.